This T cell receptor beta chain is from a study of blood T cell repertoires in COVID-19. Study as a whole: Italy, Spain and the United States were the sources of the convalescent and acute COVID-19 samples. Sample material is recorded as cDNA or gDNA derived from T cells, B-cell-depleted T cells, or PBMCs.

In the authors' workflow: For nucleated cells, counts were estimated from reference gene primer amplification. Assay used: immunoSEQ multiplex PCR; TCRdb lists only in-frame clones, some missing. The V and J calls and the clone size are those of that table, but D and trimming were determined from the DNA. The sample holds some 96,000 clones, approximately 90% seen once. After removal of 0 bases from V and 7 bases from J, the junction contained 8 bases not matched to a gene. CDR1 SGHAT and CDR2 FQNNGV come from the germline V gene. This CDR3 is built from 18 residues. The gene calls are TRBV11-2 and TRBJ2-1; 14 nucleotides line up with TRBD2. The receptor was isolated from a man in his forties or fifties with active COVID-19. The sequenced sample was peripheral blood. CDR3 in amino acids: CASSLDQGLAGVGNEQFF. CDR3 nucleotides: TGTGCCAGCAGCTTAGATCAGGGACTAGCGGGAGTCGGAAATGAGCAGTTCTTC.